This note documents a single T cell receptor (beta chain) sequence. The CDR3 totals 13 residues. The V end lost 3 bases, the J end lost 8 bases, and 14 bases lay between the germline ends. Germline loops: CDR1 SGHTA, CDR2 FQGNSA. The data stem from a study of shared clonotypes between healthy human individuals. The method was immunoSEQ multiplex PCR; TCRdb's version includes in-frame clones alone and lacks a portion of them. There are 2 million to 2.5 million clones in the sample; roughly 92% occur only once, and 0.37% lies in the top ten. The chain uses TRBV7-2 and TRBJ2-7, with D possibly being TRBD2 (6 bases). The source of this sequence is a man between 18 and 35 years old in good health. Some clones in this sample may be carry-over from other donors' samples. Sequencing was carried out using naive CD4+ T cells from PBMCs. Subset: CD45RA+ positively selected. CDR3 bases: TGTGCCAGCAGCTTGGGGACTCGAATCAAGCAGTACTTC. Translation gives CASSLGTRIKQYF.